This T cell receptor beta chain stems from a study of blood T cells in healthy people across ages. Combining a sample-barcoded 5' primer with a J-beta primer mix, a second PCR ran for roughly 7 to 12 cycles. TCRdb re-called the 5' RACE reads through MiXCR, storing one row per CDR3 protein. The sample includes hundreds of thousands of distinct CDR3 sequences, over 40% seen only once; the top ten take around an eighth. CDR3 size: 15 residues. The V end was cut by 7 bases, the J end by 0 bases, with 14 bases between. Germline CDR1 MGHDK, CDR2 SYGVNS. Sequencing was carried out using blood. The receptor was isolated from a woman older than 75 in good health. The chain links TRBV25-1 to TRBJ2-3; perhaps D is TRBD1 or TRBD2 (5 bases each). The CDR3 region has the DNA TGTGCCAGCACTGCACGAGGGGCTAGCACAGATACGCAGTATTTT. Translating it yields CASTARGASTDTQYF.